This T cell receptor (beta chain) was sequenced during a study of T cell responses to AZD1222 COVID-19 vaccine. Study-wide results and limits: The span of vaccine-associated CD4 TCRs extended across spike, with dominance at 160-218 and 743-854. White British donors predominated, females outnumbered males, and clonal diversity was possibly underestimated.

The germline V and J ends were trimmed by 2 bases and 1 base, with 11 bases remaining between them. This CDR3 is 15 amino acids long. Per germline, CDR1 LGHDT and CDR2 YNNKEL (reference sequence). Repertoires were generated with immunoSEQ multiplex PCR, while TCRdb's copy carries only in-frame clones and drops some. The data hold just over 150,000 clones, with more than 85% observed a single time. In regard to this clone: What it binds is not known.

The source was peripheral blood, collected after recovery from COVID-19. This TCR was recovered from an adult who had recovered from COVID-19. V and J are TRBV3-1 (or the pseudogene TRBV3-2) and TRBJ2-5, with D perhaps matching TRBD1 or TRBD2 (5 bases each). The CDR3 here is CASSQRGGLQETQYF. The DNA of the CDR3 is TGTGCCAGCAGCCAAAGGGGTGGACTCCAAGAGACCCAGTACTTC.